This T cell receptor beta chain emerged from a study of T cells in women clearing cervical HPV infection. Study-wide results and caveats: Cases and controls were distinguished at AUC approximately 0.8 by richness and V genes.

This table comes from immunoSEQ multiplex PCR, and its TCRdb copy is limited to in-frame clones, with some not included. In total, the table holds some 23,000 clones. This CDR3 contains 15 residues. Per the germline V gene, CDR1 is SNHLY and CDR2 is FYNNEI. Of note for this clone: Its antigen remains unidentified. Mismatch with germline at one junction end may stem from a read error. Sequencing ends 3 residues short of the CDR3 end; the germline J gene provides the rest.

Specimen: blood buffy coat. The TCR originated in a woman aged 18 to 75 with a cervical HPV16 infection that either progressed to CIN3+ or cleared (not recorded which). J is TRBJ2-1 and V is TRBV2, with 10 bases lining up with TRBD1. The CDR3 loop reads CASREGQGVFYEQFF. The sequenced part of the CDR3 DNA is TGTGCCAGCAGAGAAGGACAGGGGGTTTTTTATGAG.